The 19 T cell receptor beta chains below come from one sample, sequenced in a study of blood T cell repertoires in COVID-19. Repertoires were generated with immunoSEQ multiplex PCR, while TCRdb's copy carries only in-frame clones and drops some. The top ten clones hold approximately 7.5% of a sample with a few hundred thousand clones, approximately 90% of them seen once. Material: peripheral blood. The receptors stem from a woman aged 25 to 39 with COVID-19, enrolled during active disease.

The J gene is TRBJ2-7, the V gene TRBV16; D is unclear. Trimming shortened V by 2 bases and J by 0 bases, and 5 bases separated the two germline ends. This CDR3 has 13 amino acids. The germline gives CDR1 KGHSY, CDR2 FQNENV. CDR3 loop: CASSQGSSYEQYF. The DNA for the CDR3 is TGTGCCAGCAGCCAAGGCTCCTCCTACGAGCAGTACTTC.

The CDR3 reads CASKVSGSHEQYF. The CDR3 DNA follows: TGTGCCAGCAAGGTCAGCGGGAGCCACGAGCAGTACTTC. V is TRBV5-4 and J is TRBJ2-7, with 8 bases lining up with TRBD2. Germline CDR1 reads SGHNT; CDR2 reads YYREEE (reference sequence). V dropped 6 bases and J dropped 5; count of bases not matched to a gene: 7. The CDR3 totals 13 residues.

J is TRBJ1-6 and V is TRBV2, with TRBD1 identical over 8 bases. Germline CDR1 and CDR2: SNHLY and FYNNEI. After removal of 8 bases from V and 9 bases from J, the junction contained 6 bases not matched to a gene. CDR3 length: 13 amino acids. The CDR3 DNA reads as TGTGCCAGCGAAGGACAGGGAACTTCACCCCTCCACTTT. It translates to CASEGQGTSPLHF. Full variable domain (missing parts from reference TRBV2 and TRBJ1-6): EPEVTQTPSHQVTQMGQEVILRCVPISNHLYFYWYRQILGQKVEFLVSFYNNEISEKSEIFDDQFSVERPDGSNFTLKIRSTKLEDSAMYFCASEGQGTSPLHFGNGTRLTVT.

This clone was observed a single time. CDR3 sequence reads: CASSRSTVSSGNTIYF. The CDR3 DNA is TGTGCCAGCAGCCGGTCGACAGTCTCCTCTGGAAACACCATATATTTT. V gene TRBV28 combines with J gene TRBJ1-3; tentatively, D is TRBD1 (5 bases). CDR3 length: 16 residues. The V gene lost 6 bases and the J gene lost 0 bases, with 15 bases spanning the gap. Germline CDR1 and CDR2: MDHEN and SYDVKM.

The V call is TRBV11-2, the J call TRBJ1-1; D is undetermined. CDR3 size: 14 residues. With 4 bases removed from V and 0 bases from J, the gap between germline ends came to 9 bases. The V gene's germline CDR1 is SGHAT and CDR2 FQNNGV. The chain's CDR3 is CASSSEGLNTEAFF. CDR3 coding DNA: TGTGCCAGCAGCTCCGAGGGCCTGAACACTGAAGCTTTCTTT.

This clone was seen only once. The chain employs TRBV7-6 and TRBJ2-5; 11 bases are a match to TRBD2. V lost 0 bases and J lost 3; bases outside the gene matches: 6. The CDR3 totals 17 residues. Per the germline V gene, CDR1 is SGHVS and CDR2 is FNYEAQ. The CDR3 here is CASSLAQTSGIEETQYF. As DNA, the CDR3 is TGTGCCAGCAGCTTAGCGCAGACTAGCGGGATAGAAGAGACCCAGTACTTC.

The V gene is TRBV28, the J gene TRBJ1-5, with 8 bases identical to TRBD1. The CDR3 sequence is 17 residues long. Germline-derived CDR1 and CDR2 are MDHEN and SYDVKM. The J segment lost 5 bases and the V segment lost 7 bases, leaving 16 bases of the junction unmatched. CDR3 protein: CASITGQGPPGDQPQHF. DNA of the CDR3: TGTGCCAGCATTACAGGACAGGGACCCCCTGGGGATCAGCCCCAGCATTTT.

V is TRBV7-8 and J is TRBJ1-1; tentative D call: TRBD1 (5 bases). Looked up from germline, CDR1 is SGHVS and CDR2 is FQNEAQ. The CDR3 loop spans 15 amino acids. Trimming stripped 5 bases from V and 2 bases from J, with 15 bases between. The CDR3 nucleotides read TGTGCCAGCAGCCTCCCCGGGGGGATAAACACTGAAGCTTTCTTT. It codes for CASSLPGGINTEAFF.

The V call is TRBV11-2, the J call TRBJ2-7; 9 nucleotides match TRBD2. The CDR3 consists of 15 residues. V dropped 5 bases and J dropped 6; count of bases not matched to a gene: 11. The germline CDR1 and CDR2 sequences are SGHAT and FQNNGV. The CDR3 loop is CASSAVSGGSSEQYF. CDR3 nucleotide sequence: TGTGCCAGCAGCGCCGTGAGCGGGGGGTCGTCCGAGCAGTACTTC.

The chain combines TRBV9 with TRBJ2-7; D perhaps matches TRBD1 (6 bases). The CDR3 totals 15 residues. Trimming removed 0 bases from V and 2 bases from J, with 12 bases in between. Germline lookup yields CDR1 SGDLS and CDR2 YYNGEE. Here the CDR3 reads CASSVGRDKPYEQYF. CDR3 sequence (DNA): TGTGCCAGCAGCGTAGGCCGGGACAAGCCCTACGAGCAGTACTTC.

The genes are TRBV19 and TRBJ2-2; 8 nucleotides line up with TRBD2. The CDR3 consists of 14 residues. The J segment lost 4 bases and the V segment lost 8 bases, leaving 6 bases of the junction unmatched. CDR1 is LNHDA and CDR2 is SQIVND in the germline V gene (reference sequence). The CDR3 reads CASLRGGSTGELFF. In DNA, the CDR3 is TGTGCCAGTCTACGGGGGGGTAGCACCGGGGAGCTGTTTTTT. Using reference TRBV19 and TRBJ2-2 for the parts outside the CDR3, the full variable domain is DGGITQSPKYLFRKEGQNVTLSCEQNLNHDAMYWYRQDPGQGLRLIYYSQIVNDFQKGDIAEGYSVSREKKESFPLTVTSAQKNPTAFYLCASLRGGSTGELFFGEGSRLTVL.

The chain carries TRBV21-1 and TRBJ2-3; the D call of TRBD2 is as the table states it, not checked on the DNA. TRBV21-1 is shown as a pseudogene. The CDR3 runs 10 residues. The CDR3 loop reads CAGRSDTQYF. CDR3 DNA: TGTGCCGGGAGATCAGATACGCAGTATTTT.

This clone was detected once. The chain recombines TRBV6-2 or TRBV6-3 with TRBJ2-1; 8 nucleotides align to TRBD2. This CDR3 contains 16 residues. CDR1 and CDR2 from the germline V gene are MNHEY and SVGEGT. Germline trimming cut 1 base from V and 10 bases from J; bases unmatched to any gene: 12. This CDR3 is CASSYYRAGGRGEQFF. CDR3 DNA sequence: TGTGCCAGCAGTTACTACCGGGCGGGGGGCCGGGGGGAGCAGTTCTTC.

The V gene is TRBV7-6, the J gene TRBJ2-4, with a possible D match to TRBD1 (6 bases). This CDR3 is 15 amino acids long. Germline loops: CDR1 SGHVS, CDR2 FNYEAQ. Between the trimmed V and J ends, which lost 5 bases and 2 bases, there was a span of 13 bases. The CDR3 loop reads CASSLSQGTKNIQYF. In nucleotides, the CDR3 is TGTGCCAGCAGCCTATCACAGGGTACCAAAAACATTCAGTACTTC.

The chain is built from TRBV28 and TRBJ1-1, with 8 bases identical to TRBD1. The length of the CDR3 is 16 residues. Looked up from germline, CDR1 is MDHEN and CDR2 is SYDVKM. The ends lost 2 bases at V and 1 base at J; junction bases unmatched: 6. CDR3 nucleotides: TGTGCCAGCAGTTTACCCTGGGGACAGGCGAACACTGAAGCTTTCTTT. Translated: CASSLPWGQANTEAFF.

The CDR3 nucleotides read TGCAGCGTTGGGCACAGCTCTGGAAACACCATATATTTT. This codes for CSVGHSSGNTIYF. V usage is TRBV29-1 and J usage is TRBJ1-3; no clear D. This CDR3 has 13 amino acids. From germline, CDR1 is SQVTM and CDR2 ANQGSEA. Trimming stripped 4 bases from V and 0 bases from J, with 7 bases between.

This chain uses TRBV28 with TRBJ1-1, with TRBD1 as a possible D gene (5 bases). The CDR3 extends over 16 amino acids. The ends were cut back, 6 bases at V and 0 bases at J, with 17 bases in the middle. Germline assignment: CDR1 MDHEN and CDR2 SYDVKM. CDR3 coding DNA: TGTGCCAGCAGCCGATTACGGGGACTAATGAACACTGAAGCTTTCTTT. This gives the protein CASSRLRGLMNTEAFF.

The gene calls are TRBV11-2 and TRBJ2-7; 12 bases are shared with TRBD1. The V and J ends lost 4 bases and 5 bases, in that order; junction bases with no gene match: 3. The germline V gene has CDR1 SGHAT and CDR2 FQNNGV. The CDR3 sequence is 14 residues long. The CDR3 here is CASSSGTGGNEQYF. The CDR3 region has the DNA TGTGCCAGCAGCTCGGGGACAGGGGGCAACGAGCAGTACTTC.

The chain uses TRBV18 and TRBJ2-1; D is perhaps TRBD2 (5 bases). Germline V gives CDR1 KGHSH, CDR2 LQKENI. Trimming pared 1 base from V and 6 bases from J, leaving 10 bases between. This CDR3 has 14 amino acids. CDR3 in amino acids: CASSPLQEANEQFF. In DNA form, the CDR3 reads TGTGCCAGCTCACCACTCCAGGAGGCCAATGAGCAGTTCTTC. The variable domain in full, completed from reference TRBV18 and TRBJ2-1, reads NAGVMQNPRHLVRRRGQEARLRCSPMKGHSHVYWYRQLPEEGLKFMVYLQKENIIDESGMPKERFSAEFPKEGPSILRIQQVVRGDSAAYFCASSPLQEANEQFFGPGTRLTVL.